Listed below are T cell receptor beta chains from one sample, sequenced in a study of cytomegalovirus exposure and HLA in healthy donors. The method was immunoSEQ multiplex PCR; TCRdb's version includes in-frame clones alone and lacks a portion of them. The sample has under 120,000 clones; roughly 80% are singletons. Source material: PBMCs. Every receptor here comes from a female donor in good health and CMV-seropositive. Both conserved end residues are part of each CDR3. Clone size is stated in some rows and not others, as once, few, many or a class when expanded.

v_call: TRBV11-1
clone_size: -
cdr3_aa: CASSLGQGKETQYF

v_call: TRBV19
clone_size: -
cdr3_aa: CASTRLAGLATGELFF

v_call: TRBV28
clone_size: -
cdr3_aa: CASSSEGGGLATEQYF

v_call: TRBV5-4
clone_size: -
cdr3_aa: CASSLVGHDLGYTF

v_call: TRBV5-1
clone_size: -
cdr3_aa: CASSLNNNQGIETQYF

v_call: TRBV5-1
clone_size: -
cdr3_aa: CASSRGQGASEAFF

v_call: TRBV7-8
clone_size: -
cdr3_aa: CASRGPDPRDSETQYF

v_call: TRBV2
clone_size: -
cdr3_aa: CASRLGQGASDEQFF

v_call: TRBV13
clone_size: -
cdr3_aa: CASSLRGRGETQYF

v_call: TRBV19
clone_size: once
cdr3_aa: CASSKSSGGAGNEQFF

v_call: TRBV29-1
clone_size: -
cdr3_aa: CSALSGSTEAFF

v_call: TRBV5-1
clone_size: -
cdr3_aa: CASSMVADANYGYTF

v_call: TRBV6-1
clone_size: -
cdr3_aa: CASSEAGFSNYGYTF

v_call: TRBV6-1
clone_size: -
cdr3_aa: CASSSGRTNTEAFF

v_call: TRBV11-2
clone_size: -
cdr3_aa: CASSPRGRLAGSYEQYF

v_call: TRBV7-2
clone_size: -
cdr3_aa: CASSFQTGENYGYTF

v_call: TRBV6-6
clone_size: -
cdr3_aa: CASSRSGGTYNEQFF

v_call: TRBV9
clone_size: -
cdr3_aa: CASSVRSSGRGADTQYF

v_call: TRBV6-1
clone_size: -
cdr3_aa: CASKQGPAKETQYF

v_call: TRBV18
clone_size: few
cdr3_aa: CASSPSGRGETQYF

v_call: TRBV7-8
clone_size: -
cdr3_aa: CASSLGREQEQFF

v_call: TRBV5-8
clone_size: -
cdr3_aa: CASSLLPSGATELFF

v_call: TRBV7-6
clone_size: -
cdr3_aa: CASSSQGSGYEQYF

v_call: TRBV19
clone_size: once
cdr3_aa: CASSLQGADYNEQFF

v_call: TRBV15
clone_size: -
cdr3_aa: CATSRTQNTEAFF